This T cell receptor (beta chain) was recorded in a study of control samples from healthy donors and cancer patients. The CDR3 totals 16 residues. The J segment lost 4 bases and the V segment lost 1 base, leaving 4 bases of the junction unmatched. In germline, CDR1 is LNHDA, CDR2 SQIVND (reference sequence). The sample holds one count of this clone. Sequenced by immunoSEQ multiplex PCR; TCRdb stores in-frame clones only, minus some. The sample holds 100,000 to 150,000 clones, over 80% seen once. The origin of this receptor is a man at least 80 years old with head and neck cancer. The sequencing input was PBMCs. The V and J genes are TRBV19 and TRBJ2-2; 9 positions agree with TRBD1. This chain's CDR3 is CASSIGQGVPTGELFF. In DNA form, the CDR3 reads TGTGCCAGTAGTATAGGACAGGGGGTCCCCACCGGGGAGCTGTTTTTT.